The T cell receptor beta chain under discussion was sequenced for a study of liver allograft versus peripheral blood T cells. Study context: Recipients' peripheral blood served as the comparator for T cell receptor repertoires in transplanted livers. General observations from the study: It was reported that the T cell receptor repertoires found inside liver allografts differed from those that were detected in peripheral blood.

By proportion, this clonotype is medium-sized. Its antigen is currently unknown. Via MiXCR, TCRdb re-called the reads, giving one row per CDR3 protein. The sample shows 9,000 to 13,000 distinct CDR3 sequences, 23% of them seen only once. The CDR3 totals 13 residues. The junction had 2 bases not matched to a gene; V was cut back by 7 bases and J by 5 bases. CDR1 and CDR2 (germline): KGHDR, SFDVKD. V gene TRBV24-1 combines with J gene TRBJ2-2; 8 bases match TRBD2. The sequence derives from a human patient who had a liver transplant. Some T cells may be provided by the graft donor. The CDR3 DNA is TGTGCCACCAGGATAGCGGGGACCGGGGAGCTGTTTTTT. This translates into CATRIAGTGELFF.